These 22 T cell receptor beta chains were all obtained from the same sample, sequenced in a study of T cells expressing NK-cell markers. Reprocessing the 5' RACE reads, TCRdb reports a single entry for every CDR3 protein and omits DNA. In total, the table holds about 260,000 distinct CDR3 sequences. The specimen was blood T cells: a sorted CD56 or NKG2C T cell subset, CD4+ or CD8+ T cells, or bulk PBMC T cells (not recorded which). These receptors were collected from a man between 18 and 35 years old in good health.

The chain links TRBV7-8 to TRBJ2-7. Looked up from germline, CDR1 is SGHVS and CDR2 is FQNEAQ. The CDR3 has 15 residues. This CDR3 is CASSLALALSYEQYF.

The chain has TRBV24-1 and TRBJ2-3. Germline V lookup: CDR1 KGHDR, CDR2 SFDVKD. The CDR3 sequence is 12 residues long. CDR3 region: CATSASTDTQYF.

The chain employs TRBV5-1 and TRBJ2-5; TCRdb returns TRBD1, unconfirmable since there is no DNA. CDR3 size: 16 residues. CDR1 is SGHRS and CDR2 is YFSETQ in the germline V gene. The CDR3 protein is CASTLRPAAFGETQYF.

The chain carries TRBV24-1 and TRBJ2-1; absent DNA, TCRdb's TRBD2 call cannot be checked. The CDR3 has 15 residues. Germline values: CDR1 KGHDR, CDR2 SFDVKD. CDR3 loop: CATSKSGRKEGEQFF.

The CDR3 sequence: CASSYNTGVVGETQYF. The rearrangement links TRBV12-3 or TRBV12-4 to TRBJ2-5; TCRdb's D call of TRBD1 is untestable without DNA. The CDR3 is made up of 16 amino acids.

The rearrangement links TRBV7-8 to TRBJ2-1. The CDR3 has 15 residues. CDR1 SGHVS and CDR2 FQNEAQ come from the germline V gene. The CDR3 reads CASSASGVSYNEQFF.

V gene TRBV6-2 or TRBV6-3 combines with J gene TRBJ1-6; TCRdb selects TRBD1, and the lack of DNA leaves this call unchecked. CDR3 size: 15 residues. Germline-derived CDR1 and CDR2 are MNHEY and SVGEGT. Here the CDR3 reads CASSVGPAYNSPLHF.

The chain carries TRBV29-1 and TRBJ2-1; absent DNA, TCRdb's TRBD1 call cannot be checked. The CDR3 consists of 14 residues. Germline V gives CDR1 SQVTM, CDR2 ANQGSEA. The CDR3 region is CSAPRGRGGDEQFF.

This sequence joins TRBV3-1 and TRBJ2-1; there is no DNA to check the TCRdb D call of TRBD1. The CDR3 loop spans 15 amino acids. Germline CDR1 LGHDT, CDR2 YNNKEL (reference sequence). The CDR3 loop is CASSQEGDRAHEQFF.

The chain uses TRBV19 and TRBJ1-1; lacking DNA, the TRBD1 call made by TCRdb goes unchecked. Per the germline V gene, CDR1 is LNHDA and CDR2 is SQIVND (reference sequence). CDR3 length equals 17 residues. CDR3 region: CASTNNYGTGGNTEAFF.

V gene TRBV20-1 combines with J gene TRBJ2-1; lacking DNA, the TRBD2 call made by TCRdb goes unchecked. This CDR3 comprises 15 residues. The germline gives CDR1 DFQATT, CDR2 SNEGSKA (reference sequence). The chain's CDR3 is CSARKSGTRFGEQFF.

The chain couples TRBV2 to TRBJ2-1; there is no DNA to check the TCRdb D call of TRBD2. Germline CDR1 reads SNHLY; CDR2 reads FYNNEI. The length of the CDR3 is 15 residues. The CDR3 spells CASSGGPGLALEQFF.

This rearrangement joins TRBV5-5 to TRBJ2-1; TCRdb's D call of TRBD1 is untestable without DNA. From germline, CDR1 is SGHKS and CDR2 YYEKEE (reference sequence). The CDR3 has 16 residues. The CDR3 loop reads CASSLGSRVPYNEQFF.

The V call is TRBV12-3 or TRBV12-4, the J call TRBJ2-5; TCRdb's D call of TRBD2 is untestable without DNA. The CDR3 runs 13 residues. The CDR3 loop reads CASSSARGETQYF.

V gene TRBV9 combines with J gene TRBJ2-3; TCRdb outputs TRBD1, but without DNA this stays unchecked. This CDR3 contains 15 residues. From germline, CDR1 is SGDLS and CDR2 YYNGEE. CDR3 residues: CASSPAGGHTDTQYF.

This chain joins TRBV18 and TRBJ2-3; checking the TCRdb D call of TRBD2 is not possible without DNA. Germline lookup yields CDR1 KGHSH and CDR2 LQKENI. This CDR3 has 16 amino acids. The CDR3 reads CASSPLAGGLTDTQYF.

The genes are TRBV5-1 and TRBJ1-6; the TCRdb D gene call, TRBD1, has no DNA to confirm it. The germline gives CDR1 SGHRS, CDR2 YFSETQ. This CDR3 comprises 16 residues. CDR3 in amino acids: CASSPRATGLNSPLHF. Together with reference TRBV5-1 and TRBJ1-6, the CDR3 gives the full variable domain: KAGVTQTPRYLIKTRGQQVTLSCSPISGHRSVSWYQQTPGQGLQFLFEYFSETQRNKGNFPGRFSGRQFSNSRSEMNVSTLELGDSALYLCASSPRATGLNSPLHFGNGTRLTVT.

The rearrangement links TRBV12-3 or TRBV12-4 to TRBJ2-7. The CDR3 has 11 residues. The CDR3 sequence: CASSLQIEQYF.

The V gene is TRBV20-1, the J gene TRBJ2-1; TCRdb indicates TRBD1, and absent DNA this call remains unverified. CDR3 length: 13 residues. Germline V gene lookup returns CDR1 DFQATT and CDR2 SNEGSKA (reference sequence). CDR3 in amino acids: CSAEAGQYNEQFF.

The V and J genes are TRBV4-2 and TRBJ2-7; as DNA is missing, the TRBD2 call by TCRdb cannot be tested. The CDR3 totals 11 residues. Germline loops: CDR1 LGHNA, CDR2 YNFKEQ. Here the CDR3 reads CASSQGEGQYF.

The chain links TRBV20-1 to TRBJ1-4. This CDR3 region has 11 residues. Germline CDR1 is DFQATT and CDR2 is SNEGSKA (reference sequence). CDR3 sequence reads: CSARTREKLFF.

V and J are TRBV29-1 and TRBJ1-1; there is no DNA to check the TCRdb D call of TRBD1. The CDR3 is 13 residues long. The V gene's germline CDR1 is SQVTM and CDR2 ANQGSEA. CDR3 in amino acids: CSVRTGVNTEAFF.